Following are 23 T cell receptor beta chains from one sample sequenced in a study of T-cell reconstitution after alpha-beta-depleted transplantation in children. Unique molecular identifiers featured in how the TCRbeta library was prepared. One entry per CDR3 protein results from TCRdb running MiXCR on the PCR reads. The sample contains 300,000 to 400,000 distinct CDR3 sequences, 16% of which appear only once. Sequenced material: PBMCs, mostly from graft donor cells, taken 360 days after TCRalphabeta/CD19-depleted stem cell transplant. All receptors derive from a male patient aged 2-9 years who had a stem cell transplant for acute lymphoblastic leukemia, so the T cells may come from the graft donor.

This clonotype was found a few times. The rearrangement uses TRBV11-1 and TRBJ1-2; 9 nucleotides line up with TRBD1. Germline assignment: CDR1 SGHAT and CDR2 FQDESV (reference sequence). The trim removed 2 bases at V and 3 bases at J, leaving 13 bases unmatched. The CDR3 consists of 18 residues. This CDR3 reads CASSLSFKGQGGYYGYTF. In nucleotides, the CDR3 is TGTGCCAGCAGCTTATCGTTTAAGGGACAGGGAGGCTACTATGGCTACACCTTC.

This clonotype has only a few counts. The CDR3 bases are TGCGCCAGCAGCTGGACAGGGTCGGGCACAGATACGCAGTATTTT. This translates into CASSWTGSGTDTQYF. The chain combines TRBV5-1 with TRBJ2-3, with 8 bases aligning to TRBD1. The CDR3 sequence is 15 residues long. Germline V CDR1 and CDR2: SGHRS, YFSETQ. V lost 3 bases and J lost 1; bases outside the gene matches: 4.

This sequence joins TRBV7-9 and TRBJ1-2; 8 bases are a match to TRBD1. The CDR3 loop spans 17 amino acids. Germline loops: CDR1 SEHNR, CDR2 FQNEAQ (reference sequence). Unmatched junction bases numbered 14, after V lost 2 bases and J lost 6 bases. CDR3 loop: CASSLSVAGQGENGYTF. The CDR3 nucleotides are TGTGCCAGCAGCTTATCGGTGGCCGGACAGGGAGAGAATGGCTACACCTTC.

This clonotype appeared a few times. V is TRBV7-8 and J is TRBJ2-3, with 7 positions matching TRBD1. V trimming: 5 bases; J trimming: 4 bases; junction bases outside the gene matches: 21. CDR3 size: 19 residues. The germline V gene encodes CDR1 SGHVS and CDR2 FQNEAQ. Here the CDR3 reads CASSPRGVTGSVRADTQYF. The DNA of the CDR3 is TGTGCCAGCAGCCCCCGGGGTGTGACAGGGTCGGTTCGCGCAGATACGCAGTATTTT.

This clonotype was observed a few times. The rearrangement links TRBV11-2 to TRBJ2-7; no clear D gene. Trimming shortened V by 2 bases and J by 4 bases, and 9 bases separated the two germline ends. CDR1 and CDR2 from the germline V gene are SGHAT and FQNNGV. There are 13 residues in the CDR3. CDR3 sequence: CASSLMAQYEQYF. In nucleotides, the CDR3 is TGTGCCAGCAGCTTAATGGCCCAGTACGAGCAGTACTTC.

The rearrangement joins TRBV7-2 to TRBJ1-5; perhaps TRBD1 as D (5 bases). Germline assignment: CDR1 SGHTA and CDR2 FQGNSA. V was pared by 0 bases and J by 7 bases, with 16 bases between. The CDR3 contains 16 residues. CDR3 region: CASSLASTGQQQPQHF. The CDR3 DNA reads as TGTGCCAGCAGCTTAGCGAGTACAGGTCAACAACAGCCCCAGCATTTT. Based on the CDR3 plus reference TRBV7-2 and TRBJ1-5, the full variable domain is GAGVSQSPSNKVTEKGKDVELRCDPISGHTALYWYRQSLGQGLEFLIYFQGNSAPDKSGLPSDRFSAERTGGSVSTLTIQRTQQEDSAVYLCASSLASTGQQQPQHFGDGTRLSIL.

The genes are TRBV6-1 and TRBJ2-1, with TRBD2 matching 8 bases. Germline CDR1 MNHNS, CDR2 SASEGT. The CDR3 loop spans 16 amino acids. With V trimmed by 8 bases and J by 2 bases, 11 bases remained unmatched. This CDR3 reads CASARRSGRTYNEQFF. CDR3 bases: TGTGCCAGCGCCCGCCGGAGCGGGAGAACCTACAATGAGCAGTTCTTC.

The chain combines TRBV12-3 or TRBV12-4 with TRBJ2-4; 7 positions match TRBD2. The CDR3 is 16 residues long. The junction had 11 bases not matched to a gene; V was cut back by 6 bases and J by 3 bases. CDR3 region: CASRGRGSSGKNIQYF. The CDR3 DNA reads as TGTGCCAGCAGAGGGAGGGGCTCTTCGGGCAAAAACATTCAGTACTTC.

This clonotype was counted many times. This chain links TRBV29-1 with TRBJ2-1; no definite D call. Germline CDR1 and CDR2: SQVTM and ANQGSEA. V lost 2 bases and J lost 3, with 5 bases in between. This CDR3 comprises 12 residues. The chain's CDR3 is CSVEWYYNEQFF. CDR3 in DNA: TGCAGCGTTGAATGGTACTACAATGAGCAGTTCTTC.

V usage is TRBV20-1 and J usage is TRBJ2-5; 8 nucleotides line up with TRBD2. This CDR3 is built from 16 residues. Trimming took 6 bases from V and 2 from J; bases not matched to a gene: 14. Germline assignment: CDR1 DFQATT and CDR2 SNEGSKA (reference sequence). CDR3 in DNA: TGCAGTGCCACTAGCGGATCTTCCAATTTACAAGAGACCCAGTACTTC. It encodes CSATSGSSNLQETQYF.

The sample holds many counts of this clonotype. The rearrangement uses TRBV29-1 and TRBJ2-7; TRBD1 might be the D (7 bases). V was clipped by 4 bases and J by 3 bases, with 22 bases between them. The CDR3 length is 16 residues. Germline CDR1 reads SQVTM; CDR2 reads ANQGSEA. The DNA of the CDR3 is TGCAGCGTTGGGGCCCCAACAGGGGAGGTAAGCTACGAGCAGTACTTC. This encodes CSVGAPTGEVSYEQYF.

The V call is TRBV4-1, the J call TRBJ2-3; D may be TRBD1 or TRBD2 (5 bases each). The CDR3 totals 14 residues. V was shortened by 6 bases and J by 0 bases, with 10 bases between the two germline ends. Germline CDR1 reads MGHRA; CDR2 reads YSYEKL. The CDR3 sequence: CASRAGRSTDTQYF. The CDR3 DNA reads TGCGCCAGCAGAGCAGGGAGAAGCACAGATACGCAGTATTTT.

Only a few counts were recorded for this clonotype. The genes are TRBV4-3 and TRBJ2-1; no firm D call. The CDR3 contains 14 residues. Germline lookup yields CDR1 LGHNA and CDR2 YSLEER. Deletions cut 0 bases from V and 8 bases from J, with 11 bases between. This chain's CDR3 is CASSQDSDLHEQFF. The CDR3 nucleotides are TGCGCCAGCAGCCAAGATTCTGATCTCCATGAGCAGTTCTTC.

This clonotype was seen only a few times. The rearrangement joins TRBV4-1 to TRBJ2-7; no firm D call. The CDR3 has 14 residues. The V gene lost 1 base and the J gene lost 5 bases, with 12 bases spanning the gap. CDR1 is MGHRA, CDR2 YSYEKL, per germline. The CDR3 protein is CASSQARTTHEQYF. For the CDR3, the DNA is TGCGCCAGCAGCCAAGCCCGGACCACTCACGAGCAGTACTTC.

This clonotype was counted between two and nine times. The J gene is TRBJ2-3, the V gene TRBV10-1, with 9 bases that match TRBD2. V dropped 2 bases and J dropped 2; count of bases not matched to a gene: 5. Per germline, CDR1 WNHNN and CDR2 SYGVQD (reference sequence). CDR3 length: 16 residues. The CDR3 DNA is TGCGCCAGCAGTGAGCGAGCTAGCGGGGTCACAGATACGCAGTATTTT. Translation: CASSERASGVTDTQYF.

V and J are TRBV11-3 and TRBJ2-1, with D perhaps matching TRBD1 or TRBD2 (6 bases each). Trimming took 5 bases from V and 9 from J, leaving 17 bases between them. Per germline, CDR1 SGHNT and CDR2 YENEEA. The CDR3 contains 14 residues. CDR3 loop: CASSAFLGGGEQFF. The DNA of the CDR3 is TGTGCCAGCAGCGCCTTCTTAGGGGGAGGTGAGCAGTTCTTC.

This clonotype was found a few times. The V gene is TRBV6-5, the J gene TRBJ2-5; 10 nucleotides match TRBD1. CDR1 and CDR2 from the germline V gene are MNHEY and SVGAGI. CDR3 length: 15 residues. The J segment lost 5 bases and the V segment lost 6 bases, leaving 9 bases of the junction unmatched. CDR3: CASRTYGTGDETQYF. The DNA for the CDR3 is TGTGCCAGCAGAACCTACGGGACAGGGGATGAGACCCAGTACTTC.

The gene calls are TRBV7-9 and TRBJ1-5; TRBD1 aligns across 8 bases. This CDR3 is built from 16 residues. With 5 bases clipped from V and 3 bases from J, the junction kept 9 bases outside the gene matches. Germline V gene lookup returns CDR1 SEHNR and CDR2 FQNEAQ (reference sequence). The CDR3 is CASSPGTGYLNQPQHF. CDR3 sequence (DNA): TGTGCCAGCAGCCCCGGGACAGGTTACCTCAATCAGCCCCAGCATTTT.

The V and J genes are TRBV5-1 and TRBJ1-4; tentative D call: TRBD1 (5 bases). The CDR3 sequence is 16 residues long. Germline CDR1 SGHRS, CDR2 YFSETQ. V was cut by 4 bases and J by 5 bases, with 18 bases left in between. The CDR3 reads CASSQDGGTQNEKLFF. The CDR3 region has the DNA TGCGCCAGCAGCCAGGACGGAGGGACCCAAAATGAAAAACTGTTTTTT.

This clonotype was seen many times. J is TRBJ2-1 and V is TRBV7-6; D is unresolved. The CDR3 sequence is 15 residues long. Germline values: CDR1 SGHVS, CDR2 FNYEAQ. The V end was cut by 3 bases, the J end by 10 bases, with 19 bases between. CDR3 sequence: CASSFRARVVGEQFF. The CDR3 coding sequence is TGTGCCAGCAGCTTCAGAGCGCGAGTTGTCGGGGAGCAGTTCTTC.

This chain joins TRBV29-1 and TRBJ2-1; tentative D call: TRBD1 (6 bases). CDR3 length equals 13 residues. V was cut by 8 bases and J by 8 bases, with 19 bases left in between. Germline V gene data show CDR1 as SQVTM and CDR2 as ANQGSEA. This CDR3 reads CSSQGHPLDEQFF. CDR3 coding DNA: TGCAGCTCCCAGGGGCACCCTTTGGATGAGCAGTTCTTC.

The chain combines TRBV6-5 with TRBJ1-5; D call uncertain. V lost 3 bases to trimming and J lost 3 bases, with 6 bases between them. Germline CDR1 and CDR2: MNHEY and SVGAGI. CDR3 length equals 13 residues. CDR3 amino acids: CASSYGLNQPQHF. In DNA, the CDR3 is TGTGCCAGCAGTTATGGGCTCAATCAGCCCCAGCATTTT.

In its sample, this clonotype was seen a few times. The gene calls are TRBV29-1 and TRBJ2-1; no definite D call. The CDR3 consists of 12 residues. Deletions cut 3 bases from V and 7 bases from J, with 10 bases between. Germline V CDR1 and CDR2: SQVTM, ANQGSEA. CDR3 coding DNA: TGCAGCGTTGATAAGGGCTGGAATGAGCAGTTCTTC. Its protein product is CSVDKGWNEQFF.